Given below is one T cell receptor (beta chain) in context. This sample was included in a study of T cell changes during pregnancy in multiple sclerosis. Trimming removed 6 bases at V and 0 bases at J, with 11 bases between. CDR3 size: 14 residues. The germline CDR1 and CDR2 sequences are MNHEY and SVGAGI. The assay was immunoSEQ multiplex PCR, and TCRdb's table has in-frame clones only and misses some. The sample has 90,000 or so clones; about 91% are singletons. The V gene is TRBV6-5, the J gene TRBJ1-1, with a possible D match to TRBD1 (6 bases). This specimen consisted of PBMCs, obtained in the first trimester of pregnancy. This receptor was taken from a female donor in good health, serving as a control in a pregnancy study. Some clones in this sample may be carry-over from other donors' samples. CDR3 sequence reads: CASSGQFMNTEAFF. The CDR3 region has the DNA TGTGCCAGCAGCGGACAGTTTATGAACACTGAAGCTTTCTTT.